These 13 T cell receptor beta chains came from one sample sequenced in a study of shared clonotypes between healthy human individuals. Assay: immunoSEQ multiplex PCR; the TCRdb copy retains only in-frame clones and omits some. The table shows about 2.1 million clones, with around 93% occurring only once. The naive CD8 fraction comprised CD45RO-negative cells positively selected for CCR7 and excluded terminally differentiated effector memory CD45RA+ cells. Sequenced sample: naive CD8+ T cells from PBMCs. Receptors originate from a man between 18 and 29 years old in good health. Some clones in this sample may be carry-over from other donors' samples.

V is TRBV16 and J is TRBJ2-7, with 11 bases matching TRBD2. This CDR3 comprises 15 residues. Germline V lookup: CDR1 KGHSY, CDR2 FQNENV. The V and J ends lost 4 bases and 3 bases, in that order; junction bases with no gene match: 5. In DNA, the CDR3 is TGTGCCAGCAGCCGCGGGACTAGCGGAAGCTACGAGCAGTACTTC. This encodes CASSRGTSGSYEQYF.

This clone was observed a single time. The chain couples TRBV27 to TRBJ1-2; 10 nucleotides line up with TRBD1. The trim removed 1 base at V and 6 bases at J, leaving 5 bases unmatched. The CDR3 consists of 15 residues. Germline V gene data show CDR1 as MNHEY and CDR2 as SMNVEV (reference sequence). CDR3: CASSLFRTGGHGYTF. CDR3 in DNA: TGTGCCAGCAGTTTATTTCGGACAGGGGGACATGGCTACACCTTC.

This sequence joins TRBV27 and TRBJ1-1, with D unresolved. With 8 bases removed from V and 0 bases from J, the gap between germline ends came to 7 bases. Looked up from germline, CDR1 is MNHEY and CDR2 is SMNVEV (reference sequence). The CDR3 contains 12 residues. CDR3 region: CASGQMNTEAFF. The CDR3 DNA sequence: TGTGCCAGCGGGCAGATGAACACTGAAGCTTTCTTT.

The gene calls are TRBV11-2 and TRBJ1-1; 7 nucleotides match TRBD1. With 5 bases clipped from V and 3 bases from J, the junction kept 9 bases outside the gene matches. The CDR3 loop spans 15 amino acids. Germline CDR1 SGHAT, CDR2 FQNNGV. In DNA, the CDR3 is TGTGCCAGCAGCGCCACCAGGGGGATGGACACTGAAGCTTTCTTT. Amino acid sequence: CASSATRGMDTEAFF.

V is TRBV7-9 and J is TRBJ1-2, with D possibly matching TRBD1 (6 bases). This CDR3 is 16 amino acids long. V dropped 5 bases and J dropped 6 bases, with 22 bases sitting between them. The V gene's germline CDR1 is SEHNR and CDR2 FQNEAQ (reference sequence). In DNA, the CDR3 is TGTGCCAGCAGCGGAGAACAGGGCCCCGTCCGCCATGGCTACACCTTC. Its translation is CASSGEQGPVRHGYTF.

V gene TRBV7-9 combines with J gene TRBJ1-4, with D perhaps matching TRBD1 (5 bases). The CDR3 is 15 residues long. V shed 5 bases and J shed 8 bases, with 18 bases lying between them. The germline CDR1 and CDR2 sequences are SEHNR and FQNEAQ (reference sequence). The CDR3 DNA reads TGTGCCAGCAGCCCGATAGCAGGAGGGGAAGAAAAACTGTTTTTT. Protein product: CASSPIAGGEEKLFF.

The J gene is TRBJ1-1, the V gene TRBV27; D not certain. The CDR3 sequence is 13 residues long. Trimming left V 6 bases short and J 5 bases short, with 13 bases between. CDR1 and CDR2 from the germline V gene are MNHEY and SMNVEV (reference sequence). CDR3 nucleotides: TGTGCCAGCAGATTGACGGAAGTGACTGAAGCTTTCTTT. This sequence encodes CASRLTEVTEAFF.

The rearrangement uses TRBV28 and TRBJ1-2; D gene unclear. The V end was cut by 1 base, the J end by 8 bases, with 5 bases between. Looked up from germline, CDR1 is MDHEN and CDR2 is SYDVKM. This CDR3 is built from 11 residues. Here the CDR3 reads CASSLYRGYTF. CDR3 DNA: TGTGCCAGCAGTTTATATAGGGGCTACACCTTC.

The genes are TRBV4-3 and TRBJ1-1; 8 bases are shared with TRBD1. This CDR3 contains 15 residues. Losses at the gene ends were 6 bases for V and 1 base for J; bases not matched to a gene: 7. Per the germline V gene, CDR1 is LGHNA and CDR2 is YSLEER. The CDR3 DNA is TGCGCCAGCAGGGAATACAGGGGGACGAACACTGAAGCTTTCTTT. It specifies CASREYRGTNTEAFF.

This chain joins TRBV2 and TRBJ1-1; D is uncertain. The CDR3 has 13 residues. Trimming took 8 bases from V and 0 from J, leaving 10 bases between them. Germline values: CDR1 SNHLY, CDR2 FYNNEI. CDR3 bases: TGTGCCAGCGATGGACGGTTGAACACTGAAGCTTTCTTT. It translates to CASDGRLNTEAFF.

CDR3 amino acids: CASSYRRDIGYEQYF. In nucleotides, the CDR3 is TGTGCCAGCAGTTACCGACGGGACATAGGATACGAGCAGTACTTC. The rearrangement links TRBV6-5 to TRBJ2-7, with D possibly matching TRBD1 (6 bases). The CDR3 extends over 15 amino acids. CDR1 is MNHEY, CDR2 SVGAGI, per germline. Trimming removed 2 bases at V and 4 bases at J, with 15 bases between.

This rearrangement joins TRBV5-1 to TRBJ2-3; 13 nucleotides align to TRBD2. CDR3 length: 17 residues. Germline CDR1 SGHRS, CDR2 YFSETQ. Trimming removed 2 bases from V and 2 bases from J; junction bases left unmatched: 5. The CDR3 bases are TGCGCCAGCAGCTTCAGACTAGCGGGGGGATCCACAGATACGCAGTATTTT. Encoded protein: CASSFRLAGGSTDTQYF.

The rearrangement joins TRBV5-1 to TRBJ2-7, with 9 bases lining up with TRBD1. Germline values: CDR1 SGHRS, CDR2 YFSETQ. The J segment lost 6 bases and the V segment lost 0 bases, leaving 13 bases of the junction unmatched. This CDR3 spans 17 amino acids. CDR3 bases: TGCGCCAGCAGCTTGGGACCTTTATACGGACAGGGGATCGAGCAGTACTTC. This encodes CASSLGPLYGQGIEQYF.